Given below is one TCR beta chain in context. Vbeta (60) and Jbeta (13) primers were used in the PCR. Profiled with immunoSEQ multiplex PCR; TCRdb holds only in-frame clones, not every one. Of approximately 180,000 clones listed, roughly nine tenths were seen once; the top ten hold around 0.21%. This sample stems from a study of cytomegalovirus exposure and HLA in healthy donors. Germline values: CDR1 MNHEY, CDR2 SMNVEV (reference sequence). This CDR3 is built from 14 residues. Trimming removed 5 bases from V and 2 bases from J, with 10 bases in between. The chain recombines TRBV27 with TRBJ2-1, with a weak D call TRBD1 (5 bases). The sequence was collected from a girl in the first two years of life in good health and CMV-seronegative. The sequencing input was PBMCs. As DNA, the CDR3 is TGTGCCAGCAGTCCAGCAGGGCCCTACAATGAGCAGTTCTTC. Encoded protein: CASSPAGPYNEQFF.